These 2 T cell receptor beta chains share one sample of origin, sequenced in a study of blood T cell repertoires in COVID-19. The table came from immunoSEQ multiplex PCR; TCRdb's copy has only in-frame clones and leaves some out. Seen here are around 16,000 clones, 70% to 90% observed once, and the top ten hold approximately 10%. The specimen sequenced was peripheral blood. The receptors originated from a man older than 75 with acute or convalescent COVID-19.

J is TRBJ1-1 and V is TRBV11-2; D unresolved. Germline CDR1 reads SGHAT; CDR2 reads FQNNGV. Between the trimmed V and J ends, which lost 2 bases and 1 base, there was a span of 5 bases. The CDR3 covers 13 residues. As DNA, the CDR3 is TGTGCCAGCAGCTTATACACGAACACTGAAGCTTTCTTT. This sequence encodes CASSLYTNTEAFF. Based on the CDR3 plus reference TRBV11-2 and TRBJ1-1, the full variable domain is EAGVAQSPRYKIIEKRQSVAFWCNPISGHATLYWYQQILGQGPKLLIQFQNNGVVDDSQLPKDRFSAERLKGVDSTLKIQPAKLEDSAVYLCASSLYTNTEAFFGQGTRLTVV.

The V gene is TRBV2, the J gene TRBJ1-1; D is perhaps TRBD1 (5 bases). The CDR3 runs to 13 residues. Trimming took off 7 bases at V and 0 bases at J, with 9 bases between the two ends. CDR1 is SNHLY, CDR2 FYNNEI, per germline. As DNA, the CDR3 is TGTGCCAGCACCCGGACAATGAACACTGAAGCTTTCTTT. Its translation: CASTRTMNTEAFF.